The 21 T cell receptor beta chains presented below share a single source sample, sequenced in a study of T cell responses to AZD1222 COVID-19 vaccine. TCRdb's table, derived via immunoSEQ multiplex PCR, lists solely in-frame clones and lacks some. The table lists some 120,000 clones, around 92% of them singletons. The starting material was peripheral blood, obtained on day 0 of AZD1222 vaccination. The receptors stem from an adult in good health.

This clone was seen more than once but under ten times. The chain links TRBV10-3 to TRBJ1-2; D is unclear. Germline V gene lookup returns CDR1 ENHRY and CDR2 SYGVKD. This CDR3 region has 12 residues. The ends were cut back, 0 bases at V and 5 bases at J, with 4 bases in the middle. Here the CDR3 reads CAISESGYGYTF. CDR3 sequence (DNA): TGTGCCATCAGTGAGTCGGGGTATGGCTACACCTTC.

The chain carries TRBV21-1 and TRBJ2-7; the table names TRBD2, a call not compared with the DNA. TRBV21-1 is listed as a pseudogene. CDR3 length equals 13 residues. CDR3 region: CASTSGGTYEQYF. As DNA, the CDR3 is TGTGCCAGCACTTCGGGGGGGACCTACGAGCAGTACTTC.

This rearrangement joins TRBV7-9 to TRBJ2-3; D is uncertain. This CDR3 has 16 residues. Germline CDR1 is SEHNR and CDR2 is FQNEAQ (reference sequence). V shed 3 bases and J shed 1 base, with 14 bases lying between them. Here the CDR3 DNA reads TGTGCCAGCAGCTTCCTGGGAAATACTCGCACAGATACGCAGTATTTT. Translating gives CASSFLGNTRTDTQYF.

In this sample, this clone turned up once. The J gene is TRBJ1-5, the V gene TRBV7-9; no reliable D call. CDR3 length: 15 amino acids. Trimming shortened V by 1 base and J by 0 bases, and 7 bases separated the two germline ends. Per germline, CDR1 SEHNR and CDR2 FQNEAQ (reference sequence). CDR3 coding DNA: TGTGCCAGCAGCTTAGACGGGGATAGCAATCAGCCCCAGCATTTT. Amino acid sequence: CASSLDGDSNQPQHF.

The chain's CDR3 is CASLGGNSPLHF. The CDR3 nucleotides read TGTGCCAGCCTGGGGGGGAATTCACCCCTCCACTTT. V is TRBV19 and J is TRBJ1-6, with D maybe TRBD1 (5 bases). Germline V lookup: CDR1 LNHDA, CDR2 SQIVND (reference sequence). CDR3 length: 12 residues. The ends were cut back, 9 bases at V and 7 bases at J, with 10 bases in the middle. Full variable domain (rest looked up from reference TRBV19 and TRBJ1-6): DGGITQSPKYLFRKEGQNVTLSCEQNLNHDAMYWYRQDPGQGLRLIYYSQIVNDFQKGDIAEGYSVSREKKESFPLTVTSAQKNPTAFYLCASLGGNSPLHFGNGTRLTVT.

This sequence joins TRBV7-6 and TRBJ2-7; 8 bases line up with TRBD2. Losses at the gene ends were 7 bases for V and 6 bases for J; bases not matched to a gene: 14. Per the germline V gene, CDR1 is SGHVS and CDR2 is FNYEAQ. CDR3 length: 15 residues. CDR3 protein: CASIPLTGTRTEQYF. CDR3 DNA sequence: TGTGCCAGCATTCCCCTTACCGGGACTAGGACCGAGCAGTACTTC. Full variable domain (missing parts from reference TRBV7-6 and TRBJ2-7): GAGVSQSPRYKVTKRGQDVALRCDPISGHVSLYWYRQALGQGPEFLTYFNYEAQQDKSGLPNDRFSAERPEGSISTLTIQRTEQRDSAMYRCASIPLTGTRTEQYFGPGTRLTVT.

The CDR3 loop is CASSPRTSANSYNEQFF. CDR3 nucleotide sequence: TGTGCCAGCAGCCCCCGGACTAGCGCAAACTCCTACAATGAGCAGTTCTTC. The chain recombines TRBV5-4 with TRBJ2-1, with 9 positions matching TRBD2. J was trimmed by 0 bases and V by 4 bases; bases with no gene match: 8. The CDR3 is 17 amino acids. Germline lookup yields CDR1 SGHNT and CDR2 YYREEE (reference sequence).

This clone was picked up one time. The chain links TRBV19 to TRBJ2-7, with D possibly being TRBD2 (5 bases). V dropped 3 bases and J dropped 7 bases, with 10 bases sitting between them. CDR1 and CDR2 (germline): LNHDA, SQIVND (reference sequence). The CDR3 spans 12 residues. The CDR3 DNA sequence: TGTGCCAGTAGTATCTTCCCGGGGGAGCAGTACTTC. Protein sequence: CASSIFPGEQYF.

The CDR3 loop is CASSPDYNSPLHF. The DNA of the CDR3 is TGTGCCAGCAGCCCAGACTATAATTCACCCCTCCACTTT. The V gene is TRBV3-1 (or the pseudogene TRBV3-2), the J gene TRBJ1-6; D is ambiguous. Trimming removed 4 bases at V and 3 bases at J, with 4 bases between. The CDR3 covers 13 residues. The germline V gene encodes CDR1 LGHDT and CDR2 YNNKEL (reference sequence).

Here the CDR3 DNA reads TGTGCCACCGGGGACTACAAAAAAGCTTTCTTT. Amino acid sequence: CATGDYKKAFF. The rearrangement joins TRBV19 to TRBJ1-1; D perhaps matches TRBD1 (5 bases). The CDR3 consists of 11 residues. V lost 10 bases and J lost 9, with 15 bases in between. The germline CDR1 and CDR2 sequences are LNHDA and SQIVND (reference sequence). Filled out from reference TRBV19 and TRBJ1-1, the complete variable domain reads DGGITQSPKYLFRKEGQNVTLSCEQNLNHDAMYWYRQDPGQGLRLIYYSQIVNDFQKGDIAEGYSVSREKKESFPLTVTSAQKNPTAFYLCATGDYKKAFFGQGTRLTVV.

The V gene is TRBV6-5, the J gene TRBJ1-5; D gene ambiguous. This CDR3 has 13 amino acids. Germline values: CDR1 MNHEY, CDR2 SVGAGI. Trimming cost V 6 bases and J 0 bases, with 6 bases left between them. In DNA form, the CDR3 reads TGTGCCAGCAGAGGGTATAGCAATCAGCCCCAGCATTTT. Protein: CASRGYSNQPQHF.

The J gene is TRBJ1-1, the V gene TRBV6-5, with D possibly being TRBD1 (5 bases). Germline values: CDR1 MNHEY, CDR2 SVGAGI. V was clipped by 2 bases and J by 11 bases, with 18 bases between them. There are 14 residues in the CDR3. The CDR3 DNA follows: TGTGCCAGCAGTTACGATTGGAGGGACTTAGGGGCTTTCTTT. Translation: CASSYDWRDLGAFF.

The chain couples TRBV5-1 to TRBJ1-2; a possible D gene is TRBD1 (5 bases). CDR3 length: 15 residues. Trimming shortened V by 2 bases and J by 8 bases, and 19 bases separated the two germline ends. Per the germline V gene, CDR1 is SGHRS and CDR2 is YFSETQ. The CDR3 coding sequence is TGCGCCAGCAGCTTTGGAGGGACCGGGCCAGTCGGCTACACCTTC. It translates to CASSFGGTGPVGYTF.

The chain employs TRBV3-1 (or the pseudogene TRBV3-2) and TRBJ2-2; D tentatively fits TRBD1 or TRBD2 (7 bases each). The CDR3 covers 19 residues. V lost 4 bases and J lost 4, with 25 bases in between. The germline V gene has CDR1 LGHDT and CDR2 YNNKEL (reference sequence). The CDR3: CASSPQGGGLLFGTGELFF. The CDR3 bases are TGTGCCAGCAGCCCTCAGGGGGGGGGCCTCCTGTTCGGCACCGGGGAGCTGTTTTTT.

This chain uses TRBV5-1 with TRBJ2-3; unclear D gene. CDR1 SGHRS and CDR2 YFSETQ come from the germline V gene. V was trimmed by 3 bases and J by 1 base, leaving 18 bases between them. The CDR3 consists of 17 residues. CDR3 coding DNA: TGCGCCAGCAGCTCCCAACACCGCCTTTTACGCACAGATACGCAGTATTTT. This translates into CASSSQHRLLRTDTQYF.

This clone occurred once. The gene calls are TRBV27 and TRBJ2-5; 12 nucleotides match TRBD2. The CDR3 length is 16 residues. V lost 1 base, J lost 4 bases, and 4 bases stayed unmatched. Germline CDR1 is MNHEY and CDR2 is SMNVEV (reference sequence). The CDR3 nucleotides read TGTGCCAGCAGTTTATTGACTAGCGGGAGTCCAGAGACCCAGTACTTC. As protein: CASSLLTSGSPETQYF.

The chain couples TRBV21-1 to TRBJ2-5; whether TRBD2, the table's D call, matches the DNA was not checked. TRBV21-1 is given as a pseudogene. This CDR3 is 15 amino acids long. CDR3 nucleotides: TGTGCCAGCAGCAAGGCTAGCGGGGGTCGGGAGACCCAGTACTTC. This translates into CASSKASGGRETQYF.

CDR3 in amino acids: CASPAGTSGRTNTGELFF. DNA for the CDR3: TGTGCCAGCCCGGCCGGGACTAGCGGGAGGACGAACACCGGGGAGCTGTTTTTT. The chain uses TRBV11-2 and TRBJ2-2, with 15 nucleotides matching TRBD2. This CDR3 is 18 amino acids long. V gave up 8 bases and J gave up 0 bases; unmatched junction bases: 7. Germline CDR1 SGHAT, CDR2 FQNNGV.

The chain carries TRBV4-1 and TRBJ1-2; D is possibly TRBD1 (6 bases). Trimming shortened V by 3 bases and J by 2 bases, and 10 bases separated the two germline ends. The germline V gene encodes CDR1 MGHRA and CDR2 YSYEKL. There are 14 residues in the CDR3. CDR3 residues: CASSQPGQNYGYTF. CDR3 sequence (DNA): TGCGCCAGCAGCCAGCCGGGACAAAACTATGGCTACACCTTC.

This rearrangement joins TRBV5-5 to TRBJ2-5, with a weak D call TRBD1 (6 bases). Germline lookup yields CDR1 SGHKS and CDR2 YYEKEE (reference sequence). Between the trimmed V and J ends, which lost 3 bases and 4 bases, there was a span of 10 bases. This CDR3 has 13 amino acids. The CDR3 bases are TGTGCCAGCAGCTCACAGGGCCGAGAGACCCAGTACTTC. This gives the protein CASSSQGRETQYF.

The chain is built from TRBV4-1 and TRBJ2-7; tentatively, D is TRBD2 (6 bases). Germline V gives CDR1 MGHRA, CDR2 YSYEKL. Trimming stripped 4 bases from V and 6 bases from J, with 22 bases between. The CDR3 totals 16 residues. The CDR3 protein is CASSLRTTGVVSEQYF. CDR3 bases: TGCGCCAGCAGCCTTCGGACGACGGGGGTTGTTTCCGAGCAGTACTTC.